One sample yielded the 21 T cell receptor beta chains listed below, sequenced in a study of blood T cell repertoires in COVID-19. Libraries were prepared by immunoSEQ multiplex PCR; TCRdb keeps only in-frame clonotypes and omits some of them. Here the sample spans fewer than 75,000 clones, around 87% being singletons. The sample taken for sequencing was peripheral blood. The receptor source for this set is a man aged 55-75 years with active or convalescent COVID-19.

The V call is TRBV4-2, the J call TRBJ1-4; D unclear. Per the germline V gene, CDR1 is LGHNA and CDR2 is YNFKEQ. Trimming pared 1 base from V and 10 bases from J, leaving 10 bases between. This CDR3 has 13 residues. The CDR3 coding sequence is TGTGCCAGCAGCCAAGGGAGGGAGGGAAAACTGTTTTTT. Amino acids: CASSQGREGKLFF.

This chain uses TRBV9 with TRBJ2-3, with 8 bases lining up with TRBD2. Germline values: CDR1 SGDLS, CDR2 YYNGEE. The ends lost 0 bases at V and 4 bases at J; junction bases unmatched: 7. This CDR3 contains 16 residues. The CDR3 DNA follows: TGTGCCAGCAGCGTAGCTGGCGCGGGGGGAGCAGATACGCAGTATTTT. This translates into CASSVAGAGGADTQYF.

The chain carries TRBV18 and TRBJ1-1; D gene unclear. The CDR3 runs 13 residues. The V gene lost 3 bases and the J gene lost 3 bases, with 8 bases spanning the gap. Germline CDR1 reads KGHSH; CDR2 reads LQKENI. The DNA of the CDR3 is TGTGCCAGCTCACCCCAGGATTACACTGAAGCTTTCTTT. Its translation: CASSPQDYTEAFF.

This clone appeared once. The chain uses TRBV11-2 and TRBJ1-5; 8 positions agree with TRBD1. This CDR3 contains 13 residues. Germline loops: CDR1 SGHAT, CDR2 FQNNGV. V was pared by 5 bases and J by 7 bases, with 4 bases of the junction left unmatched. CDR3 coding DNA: TGTGCCAGCAGCCCACAGGGGGAACAGCCCCAGCATTTT. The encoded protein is CASSPQGEQPQHF.

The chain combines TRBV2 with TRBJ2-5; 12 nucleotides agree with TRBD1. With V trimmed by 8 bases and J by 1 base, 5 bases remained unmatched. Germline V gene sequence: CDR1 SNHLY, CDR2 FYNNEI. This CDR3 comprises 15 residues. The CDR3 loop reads CASYRDRGRQETQYF. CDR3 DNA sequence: TGTGCCAGCTATAGGGACAGGGGGCGCCAAGAGACCCAGTACTTC.

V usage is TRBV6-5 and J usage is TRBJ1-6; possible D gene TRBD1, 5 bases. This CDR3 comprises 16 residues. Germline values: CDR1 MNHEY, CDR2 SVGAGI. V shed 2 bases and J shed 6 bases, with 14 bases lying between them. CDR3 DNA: TGTGCCAGCAGTTACGGCGGGGCCCGGGGTAATTCACCCCTCCACTTT. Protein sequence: CASSYGGARGNSPLHF.

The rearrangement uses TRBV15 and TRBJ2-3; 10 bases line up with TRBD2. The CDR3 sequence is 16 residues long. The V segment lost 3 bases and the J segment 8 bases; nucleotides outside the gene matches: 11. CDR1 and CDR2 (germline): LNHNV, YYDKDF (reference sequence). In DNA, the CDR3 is TGTGCCACCAGCAGGTTAGCGGGGGGCGCGGGGCGTACGCAGTATTTT. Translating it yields CATSRLAGGAGRTQYF. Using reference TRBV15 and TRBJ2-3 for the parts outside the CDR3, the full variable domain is DAMVIQNPRYQVTQFGKPVTLSCSQTLNHNVMYWYQQKSSQAPKLLFHYYDKDFNNEADTPDNFQSRRPNTSFCFLDIRSPGLGDTAMYLCATSRLAGGAGRTQYFGPGTRLTVL.

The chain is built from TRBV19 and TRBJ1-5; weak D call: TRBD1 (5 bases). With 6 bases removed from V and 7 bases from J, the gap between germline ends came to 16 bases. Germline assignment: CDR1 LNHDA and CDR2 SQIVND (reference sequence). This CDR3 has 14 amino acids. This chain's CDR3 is CASRGWGGEQPQHF. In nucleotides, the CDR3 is TGTGCCAGTAGGGGATGGGGGGGGGAACAGCCCCAGCATTTT.

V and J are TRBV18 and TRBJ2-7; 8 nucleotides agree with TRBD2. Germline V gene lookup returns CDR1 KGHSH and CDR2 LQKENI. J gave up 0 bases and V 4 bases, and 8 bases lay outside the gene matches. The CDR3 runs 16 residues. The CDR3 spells CASSLILAGSSYEQYF. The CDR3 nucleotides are TGTGCCAGCTCACTAATCTTAGCGGGAAGCTCCTACGAGCAGTACTTC.

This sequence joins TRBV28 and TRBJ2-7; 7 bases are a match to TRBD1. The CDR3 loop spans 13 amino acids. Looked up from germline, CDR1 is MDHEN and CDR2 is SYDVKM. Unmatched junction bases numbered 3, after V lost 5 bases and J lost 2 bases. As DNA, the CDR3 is TGTGCCAGCAGTCCCGACAGGGCCTACGAGCAGTACTTC. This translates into CASSPDRAYEQYF.

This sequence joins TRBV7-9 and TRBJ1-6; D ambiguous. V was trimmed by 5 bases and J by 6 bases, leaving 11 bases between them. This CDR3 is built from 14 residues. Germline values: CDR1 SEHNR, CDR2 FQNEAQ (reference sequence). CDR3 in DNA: TGTGCCAGCAGCCCAAGGGAGGGTAATTCACCCCTCCACTTT. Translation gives CASSPREGNSPLHF.

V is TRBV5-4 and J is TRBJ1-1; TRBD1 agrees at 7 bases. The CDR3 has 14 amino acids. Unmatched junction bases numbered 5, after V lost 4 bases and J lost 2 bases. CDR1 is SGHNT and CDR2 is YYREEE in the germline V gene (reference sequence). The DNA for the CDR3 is TGTGCCAGCAGCACCGGGACAGCTAACACTGAAGCTTTCTTT. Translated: CASSTGTANTEAFF.

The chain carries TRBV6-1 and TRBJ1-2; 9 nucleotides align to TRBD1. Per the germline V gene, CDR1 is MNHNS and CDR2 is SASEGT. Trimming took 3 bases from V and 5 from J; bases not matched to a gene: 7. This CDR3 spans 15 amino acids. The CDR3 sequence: CASSDPGQGGYGYTF. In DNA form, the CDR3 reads TGTGCCAGCAGTGACCCGGGACAGGGCGGATATGGCTACACCTTC.

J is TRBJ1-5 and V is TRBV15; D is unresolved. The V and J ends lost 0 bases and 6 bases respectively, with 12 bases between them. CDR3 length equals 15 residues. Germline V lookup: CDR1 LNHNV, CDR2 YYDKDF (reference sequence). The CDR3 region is CATSRDLGHAQPQHF. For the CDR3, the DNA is TGTGCCACCAGCAGAGATCTAGGCCATGCTCAGCCCCAGCATTTT.

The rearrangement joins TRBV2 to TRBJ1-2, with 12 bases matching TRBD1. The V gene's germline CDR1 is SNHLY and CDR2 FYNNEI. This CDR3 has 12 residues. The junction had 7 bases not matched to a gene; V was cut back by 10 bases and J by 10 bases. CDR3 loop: CANTGTGGDYTF. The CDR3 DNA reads TGTGCCAATACCGGGACAGGGGGCGACTACACCTTC.

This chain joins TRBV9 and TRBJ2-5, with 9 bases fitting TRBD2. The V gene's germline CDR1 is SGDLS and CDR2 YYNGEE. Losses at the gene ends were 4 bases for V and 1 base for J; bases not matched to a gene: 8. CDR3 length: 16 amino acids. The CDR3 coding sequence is TGTGCCAGCAGCCAGAGGGATAGCGGGGGCCAAGAGACCCAGTACTTC. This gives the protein CASSQRDSGGQETQYF.

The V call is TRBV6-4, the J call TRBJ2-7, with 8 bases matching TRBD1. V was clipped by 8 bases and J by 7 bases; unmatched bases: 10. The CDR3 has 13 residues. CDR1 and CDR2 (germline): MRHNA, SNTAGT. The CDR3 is CASAAGTGFEQYF. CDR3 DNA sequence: TGTGCCAGCGCAGCCGGGACAGGCTTTGAGCAGTACTTC.

CDR3 loop: CASSYFLAGGWNEQFF. The CDR3 nucleotides are TGTGCCAGCAGTTACTTCTTAGCGGGAGGGTGGAATGAGCAGTTCTTC. The V call is TRBV6-5, the J call TRBJ2-1; 11 nucleotides agree with TRBD2. Germline V gene sequence: CDR1 MNHEY, CDR2 SVGAGI. The CDR3 loop spans 16 amino acids. Trimming took 1 base from V and 7 from J; bases not matched to a gene: 6.

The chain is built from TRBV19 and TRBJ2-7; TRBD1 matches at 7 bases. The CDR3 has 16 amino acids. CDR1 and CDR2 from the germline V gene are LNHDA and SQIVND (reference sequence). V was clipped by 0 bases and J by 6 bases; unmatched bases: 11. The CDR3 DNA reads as TGTGCCAGTAGTATAGAGGTTTTGACAGGGCGCGGCGAGCAGTACTTC. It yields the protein CASSIEVLTGRGEQYF.

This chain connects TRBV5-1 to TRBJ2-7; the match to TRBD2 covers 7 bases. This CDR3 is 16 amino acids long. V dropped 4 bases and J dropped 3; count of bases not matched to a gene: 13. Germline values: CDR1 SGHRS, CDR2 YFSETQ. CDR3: CASSGAGLGRGYEQYF. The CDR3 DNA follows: TGCGCCAGCAGCGGGGCCGGACTAGGTCGTGGCTACGAGCAGTACTTC.

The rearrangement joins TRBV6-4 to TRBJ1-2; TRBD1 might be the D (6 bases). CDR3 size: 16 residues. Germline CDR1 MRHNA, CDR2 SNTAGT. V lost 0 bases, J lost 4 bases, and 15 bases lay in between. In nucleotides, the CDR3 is TGTGCCAGCAGTGACTCGCGACACAGGGAAGGCTATGGCTACACCTTC. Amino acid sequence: CASSDSRHREGYGYTF.